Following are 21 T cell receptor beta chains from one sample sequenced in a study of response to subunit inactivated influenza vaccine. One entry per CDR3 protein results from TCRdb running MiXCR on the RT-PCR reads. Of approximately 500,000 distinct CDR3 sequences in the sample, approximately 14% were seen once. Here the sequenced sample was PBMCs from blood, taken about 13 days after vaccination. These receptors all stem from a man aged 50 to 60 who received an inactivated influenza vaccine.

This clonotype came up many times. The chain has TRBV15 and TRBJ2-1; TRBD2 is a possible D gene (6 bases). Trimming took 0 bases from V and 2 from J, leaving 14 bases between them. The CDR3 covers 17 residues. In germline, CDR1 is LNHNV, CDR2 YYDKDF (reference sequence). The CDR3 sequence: CATSRDLGGITYNEQFF. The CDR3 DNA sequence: TGTGCCACCAGCAGAGATCTGGGCGGGATCACCTACAATGAGCAGTTCTTC.

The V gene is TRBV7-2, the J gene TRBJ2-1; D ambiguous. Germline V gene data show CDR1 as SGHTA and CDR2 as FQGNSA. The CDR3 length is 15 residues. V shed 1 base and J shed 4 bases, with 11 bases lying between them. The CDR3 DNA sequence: TGTGCCAGCAGCTTAGGCTTACAGATTTACAATGAGCAGTTCTTC. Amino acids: CASSLGLQIYNEQFF.

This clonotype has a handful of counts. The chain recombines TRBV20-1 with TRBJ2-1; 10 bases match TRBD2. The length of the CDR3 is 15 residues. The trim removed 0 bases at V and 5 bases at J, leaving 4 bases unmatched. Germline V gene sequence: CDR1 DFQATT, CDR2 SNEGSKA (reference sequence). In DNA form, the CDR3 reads TGCAGTGCTAGAGATTGGCTAGCGGGAGACAATGAGCAGTTCTTC. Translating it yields CSARDWLAGDNEQFF.

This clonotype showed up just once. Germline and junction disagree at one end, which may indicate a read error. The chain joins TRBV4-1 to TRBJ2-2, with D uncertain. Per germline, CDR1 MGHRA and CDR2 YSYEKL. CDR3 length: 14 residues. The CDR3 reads CAGSQEHNTGELFF. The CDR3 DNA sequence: TGCGCCGGCAGCCAAGAACATAACACCGGGGAGCTGTTTTTT.

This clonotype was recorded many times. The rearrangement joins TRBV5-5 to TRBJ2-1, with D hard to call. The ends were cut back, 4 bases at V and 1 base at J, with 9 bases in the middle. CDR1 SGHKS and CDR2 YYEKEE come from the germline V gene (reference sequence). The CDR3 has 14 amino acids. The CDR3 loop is CASSDGRSYNEQFF. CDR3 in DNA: TGTGCCAGCAGCGATGGTAGGTCCTACAATGAGCAGTTCTTC.

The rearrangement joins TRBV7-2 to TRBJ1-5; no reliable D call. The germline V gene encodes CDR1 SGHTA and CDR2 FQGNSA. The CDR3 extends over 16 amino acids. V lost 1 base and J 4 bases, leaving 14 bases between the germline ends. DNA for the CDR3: TGTGCCAGCAGCTTAGGAGTGGCAGTACAGAATCAGCCCCAGCATTTT. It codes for CASSLGVAVQNQPQHF.

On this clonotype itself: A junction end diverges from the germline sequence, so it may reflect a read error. CDR3 amino acids: CAISLEGTGYNEQFF. The CDR3 DNA reads as TGTGCCATCAGCTTAGAGGGGACAGGGTACAATGAGCAGTTCTTC. The rearrangement uses TRBV7-2 and TRBJ2-1, with 9 bases matching TRBD1. The germline gives CDR1 SGHTA, CDR2 FQGNSA. This CDR3 is 15 amino acids long.

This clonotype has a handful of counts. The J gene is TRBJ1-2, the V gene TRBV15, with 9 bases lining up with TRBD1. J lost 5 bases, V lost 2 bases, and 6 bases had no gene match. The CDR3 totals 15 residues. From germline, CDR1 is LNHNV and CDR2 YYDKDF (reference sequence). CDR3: CATSRKPGQGYGYTF. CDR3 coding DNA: TGTGCCACCAGCAGAAAACCGGGACAGGGATATGGCTACACCTTC.

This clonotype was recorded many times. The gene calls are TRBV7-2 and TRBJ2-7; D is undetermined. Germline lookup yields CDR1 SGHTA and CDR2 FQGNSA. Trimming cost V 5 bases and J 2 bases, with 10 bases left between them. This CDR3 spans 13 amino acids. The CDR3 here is CASSPGRAYEQYF. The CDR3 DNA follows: TGTGCCAGCAGCCCCGGACGGGCCTACGAGCAGTACTTC.

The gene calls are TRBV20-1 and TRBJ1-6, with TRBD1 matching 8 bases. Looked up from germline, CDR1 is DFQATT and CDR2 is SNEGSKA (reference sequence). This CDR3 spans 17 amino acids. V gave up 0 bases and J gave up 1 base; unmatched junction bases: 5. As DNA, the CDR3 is TGCAGTGCTAGAGACGACAGGGGTCGGTCCTATAATTCACCCCTCCACTTT. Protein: CSARDDRGRSYNSPLHF.

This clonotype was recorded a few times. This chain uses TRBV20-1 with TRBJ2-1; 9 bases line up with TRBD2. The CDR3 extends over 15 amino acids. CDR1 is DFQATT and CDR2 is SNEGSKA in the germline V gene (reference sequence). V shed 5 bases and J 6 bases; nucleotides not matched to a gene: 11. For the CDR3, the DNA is TGCAGTGCTCGCATAGAGCGGGGGGTCCCCAATGAGCAGTTCTTC. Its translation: CSARIERGVPNEQFF.

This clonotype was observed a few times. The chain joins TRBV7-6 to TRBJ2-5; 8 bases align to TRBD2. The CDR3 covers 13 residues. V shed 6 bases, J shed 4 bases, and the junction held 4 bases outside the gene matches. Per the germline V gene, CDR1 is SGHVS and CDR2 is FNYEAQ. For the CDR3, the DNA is TGTGCCAGCAGGGCCGCGGGGGGAGAGACCCAGTACTTC. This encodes CASRAAGGETQYF.

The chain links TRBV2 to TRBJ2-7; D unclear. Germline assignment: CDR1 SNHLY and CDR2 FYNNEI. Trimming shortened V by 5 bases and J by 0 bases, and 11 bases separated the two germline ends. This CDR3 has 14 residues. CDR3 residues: CASSKQLISYEQYF. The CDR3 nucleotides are TGTGCCAGCAGTAAACAGTTGATCTCCTACGAGCAGTACTTC.

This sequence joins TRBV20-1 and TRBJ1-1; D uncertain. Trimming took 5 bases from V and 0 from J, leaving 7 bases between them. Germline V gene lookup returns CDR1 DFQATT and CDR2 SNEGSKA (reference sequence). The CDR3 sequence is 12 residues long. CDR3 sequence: CSAPKLNTEAFF. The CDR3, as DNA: TGCAGTGCTCCTAAATTGAACACTGAAGCTTTCTTT.

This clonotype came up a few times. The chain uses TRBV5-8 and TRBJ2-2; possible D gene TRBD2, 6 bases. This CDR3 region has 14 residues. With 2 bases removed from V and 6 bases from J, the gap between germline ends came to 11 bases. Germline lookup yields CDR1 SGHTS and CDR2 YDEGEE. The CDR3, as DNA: TGTGCCAGCAGCTTTTCGCGGGGATCCGGGGAGCTGTTTTTT. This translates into CASSFSRGSGELFF.

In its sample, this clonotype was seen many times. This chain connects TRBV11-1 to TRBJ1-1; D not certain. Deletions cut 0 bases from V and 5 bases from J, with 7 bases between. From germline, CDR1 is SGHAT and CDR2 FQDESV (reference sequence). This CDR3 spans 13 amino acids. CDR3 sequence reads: CASSLAPSTEAFF. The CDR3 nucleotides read TGTGCCAGCAGCTTAGCGCCGTCGACTGAAGCTTTCTTT.

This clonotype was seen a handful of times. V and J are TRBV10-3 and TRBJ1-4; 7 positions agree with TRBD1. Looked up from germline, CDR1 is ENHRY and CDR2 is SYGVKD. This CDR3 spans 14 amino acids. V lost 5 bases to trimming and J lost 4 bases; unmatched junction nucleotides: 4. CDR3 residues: CAISSTGHNEKLFF. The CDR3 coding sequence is TGTGCCATCAGTTCGACAGGGCATAATGAAAAACTGTTTTTT.

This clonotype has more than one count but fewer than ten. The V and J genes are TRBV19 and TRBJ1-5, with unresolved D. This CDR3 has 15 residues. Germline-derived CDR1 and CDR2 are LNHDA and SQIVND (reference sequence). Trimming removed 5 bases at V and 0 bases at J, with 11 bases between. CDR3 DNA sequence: TGTGCCAGTAGTGAACAGATATCTAGCAATCAGCCCCAGCATTTT. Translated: CASSEQISSNQPQHF. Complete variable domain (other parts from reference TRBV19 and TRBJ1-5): DGGITQSPKYLFRKEGQNVTLSCEQNLNHDAMYWYRQDPGQGLRLIYYSQIVNDFQKGDIAEGYSVSREKKESFPLTVTSAQKNPTAFYLCASSEQISSNQPQHFGDGTRLSIL.

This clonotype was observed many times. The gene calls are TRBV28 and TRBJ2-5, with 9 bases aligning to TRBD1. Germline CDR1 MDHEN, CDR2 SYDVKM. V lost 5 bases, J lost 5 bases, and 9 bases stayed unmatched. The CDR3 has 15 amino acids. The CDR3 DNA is TGTGCCAGCAGTCCAACCGGGACAGGGTTGGAGACCCAGTACTTC. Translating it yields CASSPTGTGLETQYF. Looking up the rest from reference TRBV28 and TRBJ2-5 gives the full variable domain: DVKVTQSSRYLVKRTGEKVFLECVQDMDHENMFWYRQDPGLGLRLIYFSYDVKMKEKGDIPEGYSVSREKKERFSLILESASTNQTSMYLCASSPTGTGLETQYFGPGTRLLVL.

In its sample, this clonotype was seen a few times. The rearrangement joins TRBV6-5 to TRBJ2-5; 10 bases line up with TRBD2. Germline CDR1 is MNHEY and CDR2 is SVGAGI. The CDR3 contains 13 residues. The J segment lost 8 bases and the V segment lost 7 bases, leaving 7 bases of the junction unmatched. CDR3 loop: CASTLLAGSTQYF. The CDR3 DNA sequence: TGTGCCAGCACTTTACTAGCGGGGAGCACCCAGTACTTC.

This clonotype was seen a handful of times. In nucleotides, the CDR3 is TGCAGTGCTAGAGGTGGGATTATCTATGAGCAGTTCTTC. Translating it yields CSARGGIIYEQFF. This sequence joins TRBV20-1 and TRBJ2-1; no clear D. CDR1 is DFQATT, CDR2 SNEGSKA, per germline (reference sequence). The CDR3 totals 13 residues. Trimming cost V 1 base and J 8 bases, with 12 bases left between them.